This T cell receptor beta chain was found in a study of human T cells and chemical hapten exposure (dated by TCRdb to the early 2020s). About the study as a whole: For sensitization, 2% DPC in acetone was applied to a roughly 2 cm by roughly 2 cm area of upper inner arm skin. Patch tests used Finn chambers with 0.01% DPC on the upper back, scored after 6 days by International Contact Dermatitis Research Group standards. Libraries were pooled for sequencing, and per-sample TCR yields varied mainly because of small differences in library volumes within the pool. In alopecia patients, the study followed how the peripheral blood TCR repertoire changed in vivo over primary and secondary sensitization to diphenylcyclopropenone (DPC), a hapten. Blood samples were taken from patients before sensitization (week 0) and at 2, 6 and about 24 weeks after DPC sensitization. The patient cohort, mostly female, included alopecia areata with under or over 50% scalp involvement, alopecia totalis and alopecia universalis. Throughout the study period of around 24 weeks, patients also received therapeutic DPC doses to the scalp every week. Approximately 30 alopecia patients provided blood for TCR sequencing at one to four time points (pre-sensitization, 2, 6 and 24 weeks).

The research as a whole found: The number of TCRs above 1 in 1000 frequency did not change with DPC sensitization; there was no evidence of global repertoire structure alterations. Patch test score was positively correlated with the number of PT1 expanded TCRs, with significance at thresholds 8, 16 and 32 but not at 4. Alopecia, a presumed autoimmune disease, was present in all patients, so the immune response of the patients might differ from that of healthy individuals. Expanded TCRs formed significantly more large CDR3 similarity clusters than pre-sensitization or healthy control sets, consistent with antigen-driven responses. Repeated subsampling changed both the strength of the expansion versus patch-test correlation and the threshold at which that correlation became significant.

Many counts were recorded for this clonotype. It has no known antigen specificity. No much larger clone is present one base from it, and per-base qualities are unavailable. The library came from RACE. TCRdb records NextSeq 500 as the sequencer. Library preparation attached unique molecular identifiers to individual cDNA molecules for quantitative, reproducible TCR counting. Each blood RNA sample was used to sequence both TCR alpha and TCR beta chains. The authors processed their data as follows. The median number of TCRs per sample was 95,638, ranging from roughly 23,224 to 690,600. The Decombinator software suite was used to annotate V, J and CDR3 in the TCR reads. To make PS versus PT1 abundance plots, every sample was subsampled to the same number of TCRs (28,000). TCRs were defined as expanded if absent before sensitization and observed at least eight times at the 2-week time point. In TCRdb, the public reads were trimmed at Q25 with fastp and aligned with MiXCR, with productive beta chains retained. Each record represents a unique CDR3 protein, reported with the most common genes and DNA among its rows. The V and J calls follow TCRdb's processing rather than the paper's. This sample lists 84,000 or so distinct CDR3 sequences; over 9.5% were detected once. Clones ranked in the top ten supply 2% to 2.5% of the sample.

Explained via the paper, the time point label denotes: patch test 1, 2 weeks after DPC sensitization. The sample's treatment or condition, from its label and the paper: therapeutic diphenylcyclopropenone sensitization with weekly scalp DPC. At every patch-test visit, the blood draw took place before the patch test was put on. Patients were eligible if aged 18 to 70, diagnosed with alopecia and judged suitable for DPC therapy, and pregnant patients were excluded. Total RNA was isolated from unfractionated whole blood collected in Tempus Blood RNA tubes. Trimmed from V: 0 bases; trimmed from J: 3 bases; junction bases lacking a gene match: 1. Reading from cysteine to phenylalanine, the CDR3 counts 16 amino acids. The only DNA kept is the CDR3, 48 bases in frame from the first base. Taken from the germline V gene, the CDR1 and CDR2 loops are SGHTA and FQGNSA.

The sequence joins TRBV7-2 to TRBJ2-3, with TRBD2 identical over 12 junction bases. The sequence was collected from a man between 35 and 55 years old with alopecia areata. Some clones in this sample may be carry-over from other donors' samples. The input for sequencing was whole blood, taken in connection with sensitization to the hapten diphenylcyclopropenone (DPC). The nucleotide sequence is TGTGCCAGCAGCTTAGCGGGGACTAGCGGGACAGATACGCAGTATTTT. Translated, it reads CASSLAGTSGTDTQYF.